Following are 21 T cell receptor beta chains from one sample sequenced in a study of blood T cell repertoires in COVID-19. Sequenced by immunoSEQ multiplex PCR; TCRdb stores in-frame clones only, minus some. The data hold 100,000 to 150,000 clones, with around 89% observed a single time. The sequencing input was peripheral blood. The receptors come from a man in his fifties with active or convalescent COVID-19.

The chain carries TRBV27 and TRBJ2-7; 7 nucleotides match TRBD1. CDR1 is MNHEY, CDR2 SMNVEV, per germline (reference sequence). J lost 2 bases, V lost 8 bases, and 18 bases had no gene match. The CDR3 totals 17 residues. In DNA, the CDR3 is TGTGCCAGCGGGGGTGGCAGGGGGAAAGGGTTGCCCTACGAGCAGTACTTC. It specifies CASGGGRGKGLPYEQYF.

The rearrangement uses TRBV24-1 and TRBJ2-2, with D possibly being TRBD1 (6 bases). The CDR3 length is 16 residues. V lost 1 base, J lost 1 base, and 9 bases lay in between. Per the germline V gene, CDR1 is KGHDR and CDR2 is SFDVKD. This CDR3 is CATSDFGQQNTGELFF. CDR3 nucleotide sequence: TGTGCCACCAGTGATTTTGGACAGCAGAACACCGGGGAGCTGTTTTTT.

The CDR3 bases are TGTGCCACAAGAGGACTTTTCGTAAGCAATCAGCCCCAGCATTTT. This gives the protein CATRGLFVSNQPQHF. This chain links TRBV19 with TRBJ1-5; D remains unclear. Germline CDR1 LNHDA, CDR2 SQIVND (reference sequence). The CDR3 has 15 amino acids. Trimming took off 10 bases at V and 1 base at J, with 17 bases between the two ends. The complete variable domain, with remaining parts taken from reference TRBV19 and TRBJ1-5, reads DGGITQSPKYLFRKEGQNVTLSCEQNLNHDAMYWYRQDPGQGLRLIYYSQIVNDFQKGDIAEGYSVSREKKESFPLTVTSAQKNPTAFYLCATRGLFVSNQPQHFGDGTRLSIL.

The CDR3 sequence: CSVDWGLLNTEAFF. CDR3 nucleotides: TGCAGCGTTGACTGGGGGCTACTGAACACTGAAGCTTTCTTT. This chain links TRBV29-1 with TRBJ1-1; D perhaps matches TRBD1 (6 bases). The CDR3 contains 14 residues. Per the germline V gene, CDR1 is SQVTM and CDR2 is ANQGSEA. The germline V and J ends were trimmed by 3 bases and 0 bases, with 11 bases remaining between them.

The chain is built from TRBV21-1 and TRBJ1-5; the D call TRBD1 from the table was never checked on the DNA. TRBV21-1 is deemed a pseudogene. The CDR3 sequence is 16 residues long. In nucleotides, the CDR3 is TGTGCCAGCAGCAAAACGACAGTCCCTAGGCGTCAGCCCCAGCATTTT. This gives the protein CASSKTTVPRRQPQHF.

The count of this clone is one. The V gene is TRBV28, the J gene TRBJ2-1; no reliable D call. The CDR3 loop spans 14 amino acids. Germline CDR1 and CDR2: MDHEN and SYDVKM. V dropped 3 bases and J dropped 7 bases, with 13 bases sitting between them. The CDR3 region has the DNA TGTGCCAGCAGTTTTTTCCCAGGAACTAATGAGCAGTTCTTC. Translated: CASSFFPGTNEQFF.

The gene calls are TRBV19 and TRBJ2-3, with D perhaps matching TRBD1 (5 bases). Per the germline V gene, CDR1 is LNHDA and CDR2 is SQIVND (reference sequence). The CDR3 is 17 amino acids. Trimming removed 4 bases at V and 5 bases at J, with 22 bases between. CDR3 in DNA: TGTGCCAGTAGTAAGACGACAGTTCCTATCCCAAAAGATACGCAGTATTTT. Its translation is CASSKTTVPIPKDTQYF.

The chain combines TRBV6-6 with TRBJ2-7, with 10 bases that match TRBD2. Germline V gene data show CDR1 as MNHNY and CDR2 as SVGAGI (reference sequence). Trimming removed 6 bases from V and 5 bases from J; junction bases left unmatched: 7. The CDR3 loop spans 14 amino acids. CDR3 protein: CASSVSGGRNEQYF. The DNA for the CDR3 is TGTGCCAGCAGCGTTAGCGGGGGGAGGAACGAGCAGTACTTC.

This chain joins TRBV15 and TRBJ1-5; TRBD1 might be the D (5 bases). Germline loops: CDR1 LNHNV, CDR2 YYDKDF (reference sequence). Trimming removed 6 bases from V and 4 bases from J, with 13 bases in between. The length of the CDR3 is 14 residues. The CDR3: CATSSGTYNQPQHF. The CDR3, as DNA: TGTGCCACCAGTAGCGGGACTTATAATCAGCCCCAGCATTTT.

This clone showed up just a few times. The rearrangement joins TRBV5-6 to TRBJ2-7, with a weak D call TRBD2 (6 bases). The CDR3 loop spans 14 amino acids. Germline V gives CDR1 SGHDT, CDR2 YYEEEE. Trimming cost V 0 bases and J 2 bases, with 9 bases left between them. CDR3 sequence reads: CASSLAPGAYEQYF. The CDR3 DNA reads TGTGCCAGCAGCTTGGCCCCGGGGGCCTACGAGCAGTACTTC. The complete variable domain, with remaining parts taken from reference TRBV5-6 and TRBJ2-7, reads DAGVTQSPTHLIKTRGQQVTLRCSPKSGHDTVSWYQQALGQGPQFIFQYYEEEERQRGNFPDRFSGHQFPNYSSELNVNALLLGDSALYLCASSLAPGAYEQYFGPGTRLTVT.

This chain joins TRBV7-8 and TRBJ1-3, with 7 nucleotides matching TRBD1. CDR3 size: 18 residues. Trimming at V came to 3 bases and at J to 0 bases, leaving 11 bases not matched to a gene. Germline V gene data show CDR1 as SGHVS and CDR2 as FQNEAQ. The DNA of the CDR3 is TGTGCCAGCAGCTTCCCCCAACAGGGGCTGAGCTCTGGAAACACCATATATTTT. This sequence encodes CASSFPQQGLSSGNTIYF.

The V gene is TRBV19, the J gene TRBJ2-7, with 9 positions matching TRBD2. J was trimmed by 4 bases and V by 4 bases; bases with no gene match: 5. The CDR3 extends over 14 amino acids. Germline V gene data show CDR1 as LNHDA and CDR2 as SQIVND (reference sequence). The CDR3 loop is CASSNPLAGYEQYF. The CDR3 coding sequence is TGTGCCAGTAGTAATCCGCTAGCGGGATACGAGCAGTACTTC.

This clone was seen only once. V gene TRBV19 combines with J gene TRBJ2-1; 9 nucleotides agree with TRBD2. After removal of 4 bases from V and 5 bases from J, the junction contained 3 bases not matched to a gene. This CDR3 contains 14 residues. Germline V gives CDR1 LNHDA, CDR2 SQIVND (reference sequence). CDR3 sequence (DNA): TGTGCCAGTAGTAGCCTAGCGGGGCACAATGAGCAGTTCTTC. The encoded protein is CASSSLAGHNEQFF.

The chain employs TRBV15 and TRBJ2-5; the match to TRBD2 covers 8 bases. Trimming removed 0 bases from V and 4 bases from J; junction bases left unmatched: 16. CDR1 is LNHNV, CDR2 YYDKDF, per germline (reference sequence). The CDR3 is 19 residues long. The DNA for the CDR3 is TGTGCCACCAGCAGAGATCGGATAGCGGGGCGGGGCTCAGGAGAGACCCAGTACTTC. Translated, it gives CATSRDRIAGRGSGETQYF.

This clone was observed a few times. V and J are TRBV5-4 and TRBJ2-7; 10 bases are a match to TRBD1. The CDR3 totals 13 residues. The V segment lost 7 bases and the J segment 6 bases; nucleotides outside the gene matches: 7. Germline CDR1 is SGHNT and CDR2 is YYREEE (reference sequence). As DNA, the CDR3 is TGTGCCAGCTCCATGACAGGGGGCGGCGAGCAGTACTTC. Translation gives CASSMTGGGEQYF.

V is TRBV19 and J is TRBJ2-2; 8 bases fit TRBD1. Losses at the gene ends were 3 bases for V and 5 bases for J; bases not matched to a gene: 8. The germline gives CDR1 LNHDA, CDR2 SQIVND (reference sequence). The CDR3 is 16 amino acids. This CDR3 is CASSMGGQGGTGELFF. The DNA of the CDR3 is TGTGCCAGTAGTATGGGTGGACAGGGCGGGACCGGGGAGCTGTTTTTT. Based on the CDR3 plus reference TRBV19 and TRBJ2-2, the full variable domain is DGGITQSPKYLFRKEGQNVTLSCEQNLNHDAMYWYRQDPGQGLRLIYYSQIVNDFQKGDIAEGYSVSREKKESFPLTVTSAQKNPTAFYLCASSMGGQGGTGELFFGEGSRLTVL.

A single count supports this clone. The chain couples TRBV2 to TRBJ1-5; TRBD1 is a possible D gene (5 bases). CDR1 is SNHLY, CDR2 FYNNEI, per germline. Trimming pared 6 bases from V and 3 bases from J, leaving 12 bases between. The CDR3 is made up of 14 amino acids. The CDR3, as DNA: TGTGCCAGCAGGGAGGGACGGATCAATCAGCCCCAGCATTTT. This sequence encodes CASREGRINQPQHF.

V and J are TRBV29-1 and TRBJ2-1, with 8 bases matching TRBD1. Germline V CDR1 and CDR2: SQVTM, ANQGSEA. V lost 7 bases and J lost 0; bases outside the gene matches: 14. CDR3 length equals 17 residues. Here the CDR3 reads CSGFRTGTGSSYNEQFF. Here the CDR3 DNA reads TGCAGCGGATTCCGGACAGGGACCGGTAGCTCCTACAATGAGCAGTTCTTC.

The chain employs TRBV19 and TRBJ2-5; D perhaps matches TRBD1 (5 bases). The CDR3 runs to 14 residues. Per germline, CDR1 LNHDA and CDR2 SQIVND (reference sequence). V was shortened by 8 bases and J by 0 bases, with 13 bases between the two germline ends. CDR3 protein: CASADAGYQETQYF. CDR3 bases: TGTGCCAGTGCCGATGCAGGGTACCAAGAGACCCAGTACTTC.

The chain couples TRBV24-1 to TRBJ2-3; no clear D. The CDR3 is made up of 14 amino acids. V was clipped by 1 base and J by 5 bases, with 9 bases between them. Germline CDR1 KGHDR, CDR2 SFDVKD. The CDR3 bases are TGTGCCACCAGTGATTTCGAGGTAGGAGATACGCAGTATTTT. Protein product: CATSDFEVGDTQYF.

V usage is TRBV19 and J usage is TRBJ1-5, with a possible D match to TRBD1 (6 bases). In germline, CDR1 is LNHDA, CDR2 SQIVND (reference sequence). The CDR3 is 13 residues long. The V and J ends lost 6 bases and 6 bases respectively, with 12 bases between them. Written as DNA, the CDR3 is TGTGCCAGTAGCGACTCAGGGGTTCAGCCCCAGCATTTT. Its protein is CASSDSGVQPQHF.